Given below is one TCR beta chain in context. Participants' own reports of clinical history determined their cohort assignment. The V gene end was trimmed by 4 bases and the J gene end by 0 bases; junction bases not matched to a gene: 2. CDR1 is SEHNR, CDR2 FQNEAQ, per germline (reference sequence). This CDR3 is 14 amino acids long. This sample is part of a study of blood T cell repertoires in COVID-19. Produced via immunoSEQ multiplex PCR; TCRdb's table is partial and in-frame only. The table records a few hundred thousand clones, 80% to 90% of them present only once. The chain is built from TRBV7-9 and TRBJ2-5, with TRBD1 identical over 7 bases. The clonotype comes from a man aged 30 to 39 with acute COVID-19. Sequencing was carried out using PBMCs or T cells enriched from blood (not recorded which). The CDR3 coding sequence is TGTGCCAGCAGCTCGGGACAGTACCAAGAGACCCAGTACTTC. Protein product: CASSSGQYQETQYF.